The 21 T cell receptor beta chains listed next were all sequenced from one sample in a study of OX40 agonist ivuxolimab in advanced cancers. Measured with immunoSEQ multiplex PCR; TCRdb has only the in-frame clones, and not every one. There are 65,000 to 95,000 clones in the sample; 65% to 85% occur only once, and around 0.73% lies in the top ten. Here the sequenced sample was CD4+ or CD8+ T cells sorted from blood, taken in a trial of the OX40 agonist ivuxolimab. These receptors were collected from an adult with an advanced solid tumor such as melanoma, head and neck, liver or kidney cancer.

The chain has TRBV28 and TRBJ1-1, with TRBD1 matching over 8 bases. Germline V gene sequence: CDR1 MDHEN, CDR2 SYDVKM. The V and J ends lost 4 bases and 10 bases, in that order; junction bases with no gene match: 14. CDR3 size: 15 residues. The DNA for the CDR3 is TGTGCCAGCAGTTCAGCAGGGGGCGGATTCAGAGGAGCTTTCTTT. Translation: CASSSAGGGFRGAFF.

In DNA form, the CDR3 reads TGTGCCATCAGTGAGTCCAGGGCGGGGGGTGAGCAGTTCTTC. Translating it yields CAISESRAGGEQFF. The rearrangement joins TRBV10-3 to TRBJ2-1; 8 bases are a match to TRBD2. Germline V gene data show CDR1 as ENHRY and CDR2 as SYGVKD. V was clipped by 0 bases and J by 9 bases; unmatched bases: 4. This CDR3 has 14 amino acids.

J is TRBJ1-1 and V is TRBV28; no clear D. Per the germline V gene, CDR1 is MDHEN and CDR2 is SYDVKM. Deletions cut 8 bases from V and 3 bases from J, with 13 bases between. The CDR3 is 13 residues long. The CDR3 reads CASCANSYTEAFF. The CDR3 bases are TGTGCCAGCTGTGCCAATTCATACACTGAAGCTTTCTTT.

The J gene is TRBJ2-1, the V gene TRBV11-2; TRBD2 is a possible D gene (5 bases). V was cut by 4 bases and J by 0 bases, with 7 bases left in between. Per germline, CDR1 SGHAT and CDR2 FQNNGV. This CDR3 has 14 amino acids. CDR3 residues: CASSSRDSYNEQFF. The DNA of the CDR3 is TGTGCCAGCAGCTCCCGGGACTCCTACAATGAGCAGTTCTTC.

The V and J genes are TRBV19 and TRBJ2-3; 11 bases fit TRBD2. This CDR3 contains 16 residues. J gave up 3 bases and V 1 base, and 3 bases lay outside the gene matches. Germline-derived CDR1 and CDR2 are LNHDA and SQIVND (reference sequence). The DNA for the CDR3 is TGTGCCAGTAGTATAGGGGCTAGCGGGGGGACAGATACGCAGTATTTT. It translates to CASSIGASGGTDTQYF.

The chain combines TRBV5-1 with TRBJ2-7; 10 bases match TRBD1. The germline V gene encodes CDR1 SGHRS and CDR2 YFSETQ. V trimming: 5 bases; J trimming: 6 bases; junction bases outside the gene matches: 14. The CDR3 sequence is 16 residues long. CDR3 DNA: TGCGCCAGCAGGCCAGCGACCGGGACAGGGGAAACCGAGCAGTACTTC. Translating it yields CASRPATGTGETEQYF.

The rearrangement joins TRBV28 to TRBJ2-7; D is uncertain. Between the trimmed V and J ends, which lost 6 bases and 3 bases, there was a span of 12 bases. CDR1 and CDR2 (germline): MDHEN, SYDVKM. CDR3 length: 13 residues. The CDR3 bases are TGTGCCAGCAGGACCGGGCTGGTCTACGAGCAGTACTTC. This codes for CASRTGLVYEQYF.

The chain links TRBV6-1 to TRBJ2-7, with 10 bases matching TRBD2. The ends lost 5 bases at V and 4 bases at J; junction bases unmatched: 5. Germline lookup yields CDR1 MNHNS and CDR2 SASEGT. The CDR3 is 14 residues long. The CDR3, as DNA: TGTGCCAGCAGTTGGACTAGCGGAGATTACGAGCAGTACTTC. It codes for CASSWTSGDYEQYF.

The CDR3 DNA reads TGTGCCAGCAGTTACTCGAGGGGGAGGGGCTACAATGAGCAGTTCTTC. It translates to CASSYSRGRGYNEQFF. The chain is built from TRBV6-5 and TRBJ2-1; TRBD2 might be the D (7 bases). The ends were cut back, 0 bases at V and 3 bases at J, with 12 bases in the middle. There are 16 residues in the CDR3. From germline, CDR1 is MNHEY and CDR2 SVGAGI.

This chain connects TRBV5-6 to TRBJ1-1, with 10 positions matching TRBD1. CDR1 SGHDT and CDR2 YYEEEE come from the germline V gene. The trim removed 3 bases at V and 4 bases at J, leaving 3 bases unmatched. The CDR3 sequence is 14 residues long. CDR3 residues: CASSWDRGGTEAFF. CDR3 nucleotides: TGTGCCAGCAGCTGGGACAGGGGAGGCACTGAAGCTTTCTTT.

The J gene is TRBJ2-1, the V gene TRBV30; 9 bases match TRBD1. The J segment lost 11 bases and the V segment lost 2 bases, leaving 4 bases of the junction unmatched. The CDR3 is 12 amino acids. CDR1 GTSNPN and CDR2 SVGIG come from the germline V gene (reference sequence). CDR3 residues: CAWSRTGDKQFF. The CDR3 DNA is TGTGCCTGGAGTCGGACAGGGGACAAGCAGTTCTTC. Full variable domain (rest looked up from reference TRBV30 and TRBJ2-1): SQTIHQWPATLVQPVGSPLSLECTVEGTSNPNLYWYRQAAGRGLQLLFYSVGIGQISSEVPQNLSASRPQDRQFILSSKKLLLSDSGFYLCAWSRTGDKQFFGPGTRLTVL.

The rearrangement links TRBV7-2 to TRBJ2-1; TRBD2 aligns across 10 bases. The germline V gene has CDR1 SGHTA and CDR2 FQGNSA. V was pared by 1 base and J by 6 bases, with 3 bases of the junction left unmatched. CDR3 length: 15 residues. CDR3 residues: CASSLVRTSGNEQFF. The DNA of the CDR3 is TGTGCCAGCAGCTTAGTACGGACTAGCGGCAATGAGCAGTTCTTC.

This chain joins TRBV6-1 and TRBJ2-7; D is unclear. The length of the CDR3 is 14 residues. Between the trimmed V and J ends, which lost 7 bases and 0 bases, there was a span of 13 bases. The germline gives CDR1 MNHNS, CDR2 SASEGT. The DNA for the CDR3 is TGTGCCAGCACCCAGTCAGGCAACTCCTACGAGCAGTACTTC. Protein sequence: CASTQSGNSYEQYF.

The chain has TRBV2 and TRBJ2-7; 7 bases fit TRBD1. Per germline, CDR1 SNHLY and CDR2 FYNNEI. The CDR3 has 15 amino acids. V gave up 5 bases and J gave up 3 bases; unmatched junction bases: 10. The CDR3 sequence: CASSLGQITLYEQYF. The CDR3 DNA is TGTGCCAGCAGTCTGGGACAGATCACCCTCTACGAGCAGTACTTC.

This chain uses TRBV2 with TRBJ2-5; D perhaps matches TRBD1 (7 bases). V was pared by 7 bases and J by 5 bases, with 17 bases between. This CDR3 is built from 14 residues. Germline assignment: CDR1 SNHLY and CDR2 FYNNEI. Here the CDR3 reads CASKRGDSGETQYF. CDR3 coding DNA: TGTGCCAGCAAGAGGGGGGACAGTGGGGAGACCCAGTACTTC.

This clone has more than one count but fewer than ten. The chain links TRBV5-1 to TRBJ1-1; 8 positions agree with TRBD1. This CDR3 has 13 amino acids. Germline V gene sequence: CDR1 SGHRS, CDR2 YFSETQ. CDR3 protein: CASYRGENTEAFF. The CDR3 DNA follows: TGCGCATCCTACAGGGGGGAAAACACTGAAGCTTTCTTT.

The rearrangement links TRBV19 to TRBJ2-1; no clear D. CDR1 and CDR2 from the germline V gene are LNHDA and SQIVND (reference sequence). Trimming removed 0 bases from V and 2 bases from J, with 11 bases in between. The CDR3 is 16 residues long. The CDR3 region has the DNA TGTGCCAGTAGTATAGATAAGGCAGGTACCTACAATGAGCAGTTCTTC. Amino acid sequence: CASSIDKAGTYNEQFF.

V gene TRBV21-1 combines with J gene TRBJ2-7; TRBD1, the table's D call, was not compared with the DNA. TRBV21-1 is tagged as a pseudogene. The CDR3 is made up of 14 amino acids. The CDR3 spells CASSNGRISYEQYF. The DNA for the CDR3 is TGTGCCAGCAGCAACGGCAGGATCTCCTACGAGCAGTACTTC.

The genes are TRBV15 and TRBJ2-1; D possibly matches TRBD1 or TRBD2 (5 bases each). Deletions cut 5 bases from V and 6 bases from J, with 14 bases between. The CDR3 has 14 amino acids. Germline lookup yields CDR1 LNHNV and CDR2 YYDKDF (reference sequence). The CDR3 sequence: CATSFTGRINEQFF. The CDR3 region has the DNA TGTGCCACCAGCTTTACGGGACGAATCAATGAGCAGTTCTTC.

The chain links TRBV30 to TRBJ1-2, with D unclear. This CDR3 comprises 13 residues. Trimming stripped 1 base from V and 8 bases from J, with 14 bases between. The germline V gene has CDR1 GTSNPN and CDR2 SVGIG (reference sequence). The CDR3 region is CAWSDFALGGYTF. The CDR3 DNA follows: TGTGCCTGGAGTGACTTCGCCCTAGGGGGCTACACCTTC.

The J gene is TRBJ1-3, the V gene TRBV29-1; no clear D gene. From germline, CDR1 is SQVTM and CDR2 ANQGSEA. The CDR3 length is 16 residues. V gave up 5 bases and J gave up 0 bases, with 17 bases separating them. The CDR3 DNA reads as TGCAGCGTTTTGCGCGGCGGGCAGACCTCTGGAAACACCATATATTTT. It is translated as CSVLRGGQTSGNTIYF.